This T cell receptor (beta chain) was retrieved from a study of cytomegalovirus exposure and HLA in healthy donors. V was cut by 5 bases and J by 0 bases, with 14 bases left in between. This CDR3 region has 16 residues. CDR1 is MDHEN and CDR2 is SYDVKM in the germline V gene. Researchers ran the PCR with 60 Vbeta and 13 Jbeta primers. Method: immunoSEQ multiplex PCR; TCRdb's copy keeps in-frame clones and lacks some. The table records some 200,000 clones, around 75% of them present only once. The chain employs TRBV28 and TRBJ1-3; D call uncertain. The sample comprised PBMCs. The source of this sequence is a woman aged 25 to 39 in good health and CMV-seronegative. For the CDR3, the DNA is TGTGCCAGCAGTCCTTGGGCCGCGAACTCTGGAAACACCATATATTTT. Amino acid sequence: CASSPWAANSGNTIYF.